These 12 T cell receptor beta chains came from one sample sequenced in a study of T cells after yellow fever vaccination. TCRdb ran MiXCR on the 5' RACE reads and lists one entry per CDR3 protein. The sample holds some 350,000 distinct CDR3 sequences, around 4.1% seen once. The source material was PBMCs, sampled 5 days after the yellow fever booster vaccination. The receptor set was obtained from a man in his late teens or twenties who received the YFV17D yellow fever vaccine.

This clonotype was seen at least ten times. V is TRBV7-6 and J is TRBJ2-7; 7 bases are a match to TRBD1. The CDR3 contains 15 residues. Germline CDR1 is SGHVS and CDR2 is FNYEAQ. The V segment lost 1 base and the J segment 0 bases; nucleotides outside the gene matches: 3. CDR3 sequence: CASSLGTGDSYEQYV. CDR3 bases: TGTGCCAGCAGCTTAGGGACAGGCGACTCCTACGAGCAGTACGTC.

This clonotype was recorded a few times. The J gene is TRBJ2-7, the V gene TRBV6-2 or TRBV6-3; TRBD1 matches at 7 bases. Germline CDR1 and CDR2: MNHEY and SVGEGT. The V gene end was trimmed by 5 bases and the J gene end by 4 bases; junction bases not matched to a gene: 8. This CDR3 is built from 14 residues. CDR3 sequence (DNA): TGTGCCAGCAGTCAACGACAGGGAGTTTACGAGCAGTACGTC. Residues: CASSQRQGVYEQYV.

This clonotype has only a few counts. The chain links TRBV20-1 to TRBJ1-5; possible D gene TRBD1, 6 bases. Deletions cut 2 bases from V and 2 bases from J, with 10 bases between. The CDR3 sequence is 14 residues long. From germline, CDR1 is DFQATT and CDR2 SNEGSKA (reference sequence). Here the CDR3 DNA reads TGCAGTGCTAGAAGGGGGGCCGGCAATCAGCCCCAGCATTTT. Translated, it gives CSARRGAGNQPQHF.

The rearrangement links TRBV5-1 to TRBJ1-1, with 9 bases fitting TRBD1. Germline-derived CDR1 and CDR2 are SGHRS and YFSETQ. V shed 0 bases, J shed 1 base, and the junction held 7 bases outside the gene matches. This CDR3 is built from 17 residues. The CDR3, as DNA: TGCGCCAGCAGCTTGGAGGGACAGGGCGCATCGAACACTGAAGCTTTCTTT. Residues: CASSLEGQGASNTEAFF.

The chain combines TRBV20-1 with TRBJ2-7, with D perhaps TRBD1 (5 bases). The CDR3 consists of 14 residues. Trimming took 1 base from V and 6 from J, leaving 16 bases between them. Germline values: CDR1 DFQATT, CDR2 SNEGSKA (reference sequence). The CDR3 reads CSARVQGPLGEQYF. The CDR3 DNA reads TGCAGTGCTAGAGTTCAGGGCCCCCTCGGCGAGCAGTACTTC.

The rearrangement uses TRBV4-1 and TRBJ2-7, with D possibly TRBD1 on 6 matching bases. The germline V gene has CDR1 MGHRA and CDR2 YSYEKL. Trimming took off 4 bases at V and 2 bases at J, with 12 bases between the two ends. The CDR3 totals 14 residues. The CDR3 DNA is TGCGCCAGCAGCCCTGGACAGCGAGCCTACGAGCAGTACTTC. Its translation is CASSPGQRAYEQYF.

This clonotype was seen only a few times. V usage is TRBV20-1 and J usage is TRBJ2-1; D may correspond to TRBD1 or TRBD2 (5 bases each). CDR3 size: 15 residues. CDR1 is DFQATT and CDR2 is SNEGSKA in the germline V gene (reference sequence). Trimming took off 6 bases at V and 0 bases at J, with 15 bases between the two ends. CDR3 sequence reads: CSATSRDPSYNEQFF. Written as DNA, the CDR3 is TGCAGTGCGACCTCTCGGGACCCCTCCTACAATGAGCAGTTCTTC.

V usage is TRBV28 and J usage is TRBJ2-1, with TRBD1 identical over 10 bases. V lost 5 bases to trimming and J lost 5 bases; unmatched junction nucleotides: 12. The CDR3 runs 17 residues. From germline, CDR1 is MDHEN and CDR2 SYDVKM. CDR3 sequence (DNA): TGTGCCAGCAGTGTAACCGTCCGGGACAGGGGCCACAATGAGCAGTTCTTC. It yields the protein CASSVTVRDRGHNEQFF.

This clonotype was seen a few times. CDR3 coding DNA: TGTGCCAGCAGCAAGGACAGGGGAAATCAGCCCCAGCATTTT. The encoded protein is CASSKDRGNQPQHF. The rearrangement joins TRBV7-2 to TRBJ1-5; TRBD1 matches 9 bases. This CDR3 comprises 14 residues. V was clipped by 5 bases and J by 4 bases; unmatched bases: 3. Germline values: CDR1 SGHTA, CDR2 FQGNSA.

This clonotype has ten or more counts. V gene TRBV7-9 combines with J gene TRBJ2-1, with TRBD1 identical over 7 bases. The CDR3 runs 14 residues. Germline V gene data show CDR1 as SEHNR and CDR2 as FQNEAQ (reference sequence). Trimming removed 5 bases from V and 5 bases from J; junction bases left unmatched: 6. The CDR3 sequence: CASSPGTVNNEQFF. CDR3 nucleotide sequence: TGTGCCAGCAGCCCAGGGACAGTCAACAATGAGCAGTTCTTC.

This clonotype was observed at least ten times. The chain recombines TRBV5-1 with TRBJ2-3, with 10 positions matching TRBD2. Per germline, CDR1 SGHRS and CDR2 YFSETQ. J gave up 6 bases and V 7 bases, and 11 bases lay outside the gene matches. CDR3 length: 15 amino acids. The CDR3 sequence: CASSSSGGAADTQYF. In nucleotides, the CDR3 is TGCGCCAGCTCATCGAGCGGGGGGGCCGCGGATACGCAGTATTTT.

The chain has TRBV9 and TRBJ2-7, with no clear D. The CDR3 contains 15 residues. V lost 0 bases, J lost 2 bases, and 12 bases lay in between. The germline CDR1 and CDR2 sequences are SGDLS and YYNGEE. Written as DNA, the CDR3 is TGTGCCAGCAGCGTAGATATTATAGGGACCTACGAGCAGTACTTC. It is translated as CASSVDIIGTYEQYF.